The rows below give T cell receptor beta chains drawn from one sample of a study of cytomegalovirus exposure and HLA in healthy donors. Measured with immunoSEQ multiplex PCR; TCRdb has only the in-frame clones, and not every one. The data contain more than 95,000 clones, roughly 85% of them singletons. Specimen: PBMCs. All receptors derive from a young man in good health and CMV-seropositive. CDR3s leave out the opening cysteine and the closing phenylalanine or tryptophan.

CDR3 length | J gene | V gene | CDR3 protein
13 | TRBJ2-3 | TRBV6-5 | ASSYSIQGYDTQY
12 | TRBJ2-7 | TRBV19 | ASSSGQGLYEQY
13 | TRBJ2-7 | TRBV16 | ASSQPGTGIYEQY
9 | TRBJ1-2 | TRBV29-1 | SVGQVDGYT
12 | TRBJ1-4 | TRBV7-9 | AISGDRPNEKLF
11 | TRBJ2-7 | TRBV5-4 | ASSPSGGYEQY
13 | TRBJ2-5 | TRBV7-3 | ASSVTGGLGETQY
14 | TRBJ2-7 | TRBV9 | ASSVGVGANSYEQY
12 | TRBJ2-1 | TRBV2 | ASSTEQALNEQF
12 | TRBJ1-5 | TRBV10-2 | ASSQQGSGQPQH
13 | TRBJ2-5 | TRBV7-6 | ASSLAGTFQETQY
15 | TRBJ2-1 | TRBV15 | ATSGGRGVGLYNEQF
12 | TRBJ1-1 | TRBV5-1 | ASSSQGVGTEAF
13 | TRBJ2-1 | TRBV10-1 | ASSESGTGFNEQF
12 | TRBJ1-1 | TRBV28 | ASSLLDRGSEAF
10 | TRBJ1-2 | TRBV7-6 | ASSPLNYGYT